A selection of T cell receptor beta chains follows, all from one sample in a study of T cell responses to AZD1222 COVID-19 vaccine. Profiled with immunoSEQ multiplex PCR; TCRdb holds only in-frame clones, not every one. The sample lists around 110,000 clones, around nine tenths seen once, with roughly 6.2% in the top ten. Sequencing used peripheral blood, obtained 28 days after the second AZD1222 dose. These receptors were taken from an adult who received the AZD1222 COVID-19 vaccine. CDR3s include the opening cysteine and the closing phenylalanine or tryptophan. The D gene is left open where the match is weak. Clone size appears in some rows only: once, few, many, or a class for an expanded clone.

D gene,V gene,J gene,clone size,CDR3 protein,CDR3 DNA
.,TRBV6-2/TRBV6-3,TRBJ2-1,.,CASSSRDTRGVALNEQFF,TGTGCCAGCAGCTCCCGGGACACGCGAGGAGTTGCTCTCAATGAGCAGTTCTTC
.,TRBV10-1,TRBJ1-5,.,CASSGGSNQPQHF,TGCGCCAGCAGTGGCGGAAGCAATCAGCCCCAGCATTTT
.,TRBV19,TRBJ2-3,.,CASSIRDTQYF,TGTGCCAGTAGTATTCGGGATACGCAGTATTTT
TRBD2,TRBV10-2,TRBJ2-1,.,CASGPAGGQFF,TGCGCCAGCGGCCCGGCGGGGGGGCAGTTCTTC
.,TRBV7-2,TRBJ1-6,.,CASSLGGPFNSPLHF,TGTGCCAGCAGCTTAGGGGGCCCTTTTAATTCACCCCTCCACTTT
.,TRBV6-5,TRBJ1-5,.,CASNPSWSNQPQHF,TGTGCCAGCAATCCCTCCTGGAGCAATCAGCCCCAGCATTTT
TRBD1,TRBV6-6,TRBJ1-1,.,CASSYGTGNEAFF,TGTGCCAGCAGTTACGGGACAGGTAACGAAGCTTTCTTT
TRBD2,TRBV5-6,TRBJ2-7,.,CASSLAESSGMGQYF,TGTGCCAGCAGCTTGGCCGAGAGTAGCGGGATGGGGCAGTACTTC
.,TRBV7-2,TRBJ2-3,.,CASSSTGTSRDTQYF,TGTGCCAGCAGCTCAACCGGGACTTCGAGGGATACGCAGTATTTT
TRBD2,TRBV4-3,TRBJ2-7,.,CASSHKVVSGSKIYEQYF,TGCGCCAGCAGCCATAAGGTAGTAAGCGGGAGTAAGATCTACGAGCAGTACTTC
TRBD2,TRBV12-5,TRBJ2-2,.,CASGLFSGRDTGELFF,TGTGCTAGTGGTTTGTTTAGCGGGAGGGACACCGGGGAGCTGTTTTTT
TRBD1,TRBV7-9,TRBJ2-4,.,CASSPRDRGLAKNIQYF,TGTGCCAGCAGCCCCCGGGACAGGGGGTTAGCCAAAAACATTCAGTACTTC
.,TRBV12-3/TRBV12-4,TRBJ1-4,.,CASSLEEKLFF,TGTGCCAGCAGTTTAGAGGAAAAACTGTTTTTT
.,TRBV27,TRBJ1-3,.,CASSSTGPSYDTIYF,TGTGCCAGCAGTTCTACAGGGCCCTCTTACGACACCATATATTTT
TRBD2,TRBV19,TRBJ2-3,.,CASSIPRLAGYGTDTQYF,TGTGCCAGTAGTATCCCCCGACTAGCGGGATATGGCACAGATACGCAGTATTTT
.,TRBV6-5,TRBJ2-5,.,CATVVSETQYF,TGTGCCACCGTGGTCTCAGAGACCCAGTACTTC
.,TRBV28,TRBJ2-3,.,CASSPQTIRRIDTQYF,TGTGCCAGCAGCCCTCAGACTATCCGACGGATTGATACGCAGTATTTT
.,TRBV30,TRBJ2-3,.,CARAQETDTQYF,TGTGCCCGGGCCCAAGAGACAGATACGCAGTATTTT
.,TRBV29-1,TRBJ1-1,.,CSVETDTEAFF,TGCAGCGTTGAGACAGACACTGAAGCTTTCTTT
TRBD1,TRBV4-3,TRBJ2-3,.,CASSQGSRGFSDTQYF,TGCGCCAGCAGCCAAGGGTCCAGGGGGTTCTCAGATACGCAGTATTTT
.,TRBV5-1,TRBJ1-5,.,CASSPEGGNQPQHF,TGCGCCAGCAGCCCGGAAGGGGGAAATCAGCCCCAGCATTTT
.,TRBV6-5,TRBJ2-2,few,CASSYRLVAGELFF,TGTGCCAGCAGTTACCGGTTGGTTGCCGGGGAGCTGTTTTTT
.,TRBV5-5,TRBJ2-3,.,CASSLVGEDTQYF,TGTGCCAGCAGCTTGGTCGGAGAAGATACGCAGTATTTT
.,TRBV10-3,TRBJ2-2,once,CAISDLTGELFF,TGTGCCATCAGTGACCTCACCGGGGAGCTGTTTTTT
.,TRBV19,TRBJ1-5,.,CASSIGSHQPQHF,TGTGCCAGTAGTATAGGTAGTCATCAGCCCCAGCATTTT
.,TRBV11-2,TRBJ2-7,once,CASTLGTGTYEQYF,TGTGCCAGCACCTTGGGTACAGGGACCTACGAGCAGTACTTC
.,TRBV25-1,TRBJ1-2,.,CASSELADGYTF,TGTGCCAGCAGTGAATTGGCGGATGGCTACACCTTC
.,TRBV7-2,TRBJ2-7,.,CASSLEAGPYEQYF,TGTGCCAGCAGCTTAGAGGCGGGGCCCTACGAGCAGTACTTC
.,TRBV7-8,TRBJ1-5,.,CASSPHEGKDQPQHF,TGTGCCAGCAGCCCTCACGAGGGTAAGGATCAGCCCCAGCATTTT
.,TRBV7-2,TRBJ2-5,.,CASSSPWGYSAHQETQYF,TGTGCCAGCAGCTCCCCTTGGGGGTATAGCGCCCACCAAGAGACCCAGTACTTC
TRBD2,TRBV24-1,TRBJ2-5,.,CATSEPYSGGQVETQYF,TGTGCCACCAGTGAACCCTATTCGGGGGGGCAAGTAGAGACCCAGTACTTC